This entry features one T cell receptor (beta chain) sequence. This table comes from immunoSEQ multiplex PCR, and its TCRdb copy is limited to in-frame clones, with some not included. The table shows 56,000 or so clones, with approximately 90% occurring only once. The entry originates in a study of T cell changes during pregnancy in multiple sclerosis. The CDR3 length is 15 residues. V was pared by 3 bases and J by 5 bases, with 16 bases between. Germline-derived CDR1 and CDR2 are SGHVS and FQNEAQ. This chain joins TRBV7-8 and TRBJ2-5, with a tentative D call TRBD2 (6 bases). The source is a female donor in good health, enrolled as a control in a pregnancy study. This specimen was peripheral blood, taken in the first trimester of pregnancy. CDR3: CASSFSRVGRETQYF. CDR3 nucleotides: TGTGCCAGCAGCTTTAGCCGGGTAGGGAGGGAGACCCAGTACTTC.